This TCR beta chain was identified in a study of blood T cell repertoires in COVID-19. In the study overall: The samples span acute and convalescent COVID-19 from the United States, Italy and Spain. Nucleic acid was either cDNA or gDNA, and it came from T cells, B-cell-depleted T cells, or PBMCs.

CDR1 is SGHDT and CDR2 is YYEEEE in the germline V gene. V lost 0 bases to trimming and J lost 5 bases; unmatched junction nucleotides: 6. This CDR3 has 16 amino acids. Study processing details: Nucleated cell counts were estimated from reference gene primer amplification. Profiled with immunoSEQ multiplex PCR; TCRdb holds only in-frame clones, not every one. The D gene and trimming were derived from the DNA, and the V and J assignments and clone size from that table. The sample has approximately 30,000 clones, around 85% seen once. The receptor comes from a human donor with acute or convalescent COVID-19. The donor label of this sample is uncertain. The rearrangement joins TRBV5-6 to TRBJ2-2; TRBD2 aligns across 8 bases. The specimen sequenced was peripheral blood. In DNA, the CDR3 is TGTGCCAGCAGCTTGGCTAGTAGCGGGGAGACCGGGGAGCTGTTTTTT. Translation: CASSLASSGETGELFF.